This T cell receptor (beta chain) is drawn from a study of CD8 T cells in ankylosing spondylitis. Findings of the study overall: Characteristic of ankylosing spondylitis blood, it appeared, was a TCR beta motif comprising about 8 highly homologous variants. Disease-linked clones displayed a CD8+ phenotype and appeared relatively rarely in peripheral blood.

Regarding this clonotype: Its antigen remains unknown.

Quantitative 5'-RACE with molecular barcodes was used to make the TCR beta libraries. TCRdb fed the 5' RACE reads into MiXCR, producing one record per CDR3 protein. The table has some 330,000 distinct CDR3 sequences, roughly 8% seen once. Sequencing used blood, either unsorted or a sorted T cell fraction (not recorded which). This TCR derives from a male donor with ankylosing spondylitis.

Here the CDR3 DNA reads TGTGCCAGCAGGCGACTTTCCGCTGATCTGTTCTTC. It codes for CASRRLSADLFF. V gene TRBV27 combines with J gene TRBJ2-1; D is undetermined. V shed 6 bases and J shed 15 bases, with 18 bases lying between them. Germline V CDR1 and CDR2: MNHEY, SMNVEV (reference sequence). CDR3 length equals 12 residues.